The 10 T cell receptor beta chains listed next were all sequenced from one sample in a study of CD8+ T cells in alopecia areata. Sequencing used cDNA as its template, made by extracting RNA and reverse transcribing it. Sequenced by immunoSEQ multiplex PCR; TCRdb stores in-frame clones only, minus some. The sample includes over 250,000 clones, none of them occurring once. Researchers sorted pooled cutaneous lymph node cells on the basis of CD4, CD8alpha, NKG2D, NKG2ACE and other markers. Material: CD4+ T cells sorted from a lymph node. These receptors were taken from a C3H/HeJ mouse with alopecia areata. The MHC haplotype of this mouse line is H2-k.

Concerning this clone: Gene names refer to mouse genes. The observed sequence ends 4 residues before the CDR3 terminus, with the missing tail filled in from the germline J gene. The V and J genes are TRBV13-1 and TRBJ2-2; D is uncertain. The CDR3 covers 13 residues. CDR1 NSHNY and CDR2 SYGAGN come from the germline V gene. V was trimmed by 6 bases and J by 0 bases, leaving 6 bases between them. The DNA read from the CDR3 is TGTGCCAGCACCCCAGCAAACACCGGG. Translation: CASTPANTG. The complete CDR3 protein is CASTPANTGQLYF.

This clone showed up just a few times. Mouse gene names apply. With the read ending 4 residues before the CDR3 end, the germline J gene is used to fill in that end. The chain uses TRBV19 and TRBJ2-5; 9 bases agree with TRBD2. In germline, CDR1 is FNHDT, CDR2 SITEND (reference sequence). This CDR3 region has 16 residues. V lost 1 base and J lost 3; bases outside the gene matches: 6. CDR3 bases read: TGTGCCAGCAGTATAAACTGGGGGGTCGGGCAAGAC. This translates into CASSINWGVGQD. The CDR3 in full is CASSINWGVGQDTQYF. Combining the CDR3 with reference TRBV19 and TRBJ2-5 gives the whole variable domain GGIITQTPKFLIGQEGQKLTLKCQQNFNHDTMYWYRQDSGKGLRLIYYSITENDLQKGDLSEGYDASREKKSSFSLTVTSAQKNEMAVFLCASSINWGVGQDTQYFGPGTRLLVL.

This clone occurred many times. Gene and germline names: mouse. Read coverage stops 4 residues before the CDR3 terminus; the germline J gene supplies the remainder. The V call is TRBV13-1, the J call TRBJ1-2, with TRBD1 identical over 10 bases. V lost 1 base to trimming and J lost 2 bases; unmatched junction nucleotides: 2. Per the germline V gene, CDR1 is NSHNY and CDR2 is SYGAGN. This CDR3 comprises 15 residues. CDR3 DNA (partial): TGTGCCAGCAGTGATAGGGGACAGGGGAACTCC. This codes for CASSDRGQGNS. The full CDR3 protein is CASSDRGQGNSDYTF.

This clone was detected a few times. Genes and germline are mouse. The CDR3 end is not reached by the read, which stops 4 residues before it; the germline J gene fills it in. The sample has other DNA sequences that encode this CDR3 too. This chain links TRBV1 with TRBJ2-1; 7 positions agree with TRBD2. In germline, CDR1 is NSQYPW, CDR2 LRSPGD (reference sequence). This CDR3 is built from 15 residues. CDR3 bases read: TGCACCTGCAGTGCAGATCGGGGGGGAGGCGCT. This encodes CTCSADRGGGA. In full, the CDR3 reads CTCSADRGGGAEQFF.

This clone was counted only a few times. Gene names are the mouse ones. The CDR3 end falls 4 residues outside the read, so it is completed with the germline J gene. The chain is built from TRBV3 and TRBJ2-1, with 8 bases fitting TRBD1. CDR3 length equals 16 residues. Germline CDR1 reads SNHLY; CDR2 reads FYNGKV (reference sequence). The V segment lost 1 base and the J segment 0 bases; nucleotides outside the gene matches: 2. The CDR3 here is CASSLEGQDNYAEQFF. Incomplete CDR3 DNA: TGTGCCAGCAGCTTAGAGGGACAGGATAACTATGCT. The variable domain in full, completed from reference TRBV3 and TRBJ2-1, reads GPKVLQIPSHQIIDMGQMVTLNCDPVSNHLYFYWYKQILGQQMEFLVNFYNGKVMEKSKLFKDQFSVERPDGSYFTLKIQPTALEDSAVYFCASSLEGQDNYAEQFFGPGTRLTVL.

This clone was counted between two and nine times. The listed genes are named as in mouse. With the read ending 4 residues before the CDR3 end, the germline J gene is used to fill in that end. The same CDR3 can be traced to other DNA sequences in this sample. The chain combines TRBV13-2 with TRBJ2-3, with D possibly TRBD1 on 6 matching bases. CDR3 size: 14 residues. Per the germline V gene, CDR1 is NNHNN and CDR2 is SYGAGS (reference sequence). Deletions cut 2 bases from V and 0 bases from J, with 7 bases between. The DNA read from the CDR3 is TGTGCCAGCGGTGACAGGGGAAGTGCAGAA. Amino acid sequence: CASGDRGSAE. Given in full, the CDR3 is CASGDRGSAETLYF.

This clone was picked up a small number of times. The genes are named according to mouse. The read terminates 4 residues before the CDR3 end, so the remaining end is supplied by the germline J gene. V gene TRBV19 combines with J gene TRBJ1-2; weak D call: TRBD1 (6 bases). The ends were cut back, 6 bases at V and 0 bases at J, with 12 bases in the middle. CDR3 length equals 14 residues. Germline CDR1 is FNHDT and CDR2 is SITEND (reference sequence). The part of the CDR3 DNA that was read is TGTGCCAGCACTCCGGGACAATCAAACTCC. Protein sequence: CASTPGQSNS. The full CDR3 protein reads CASTPGQSNSDYTF.

This clone was picked up a small number of times. Gene names denote mouse genes. CDR3 sequence reads: CASSQDPGDYEQYF. The DNA read from the CDR3 is TGTGCCAGCAGCCAAGACCCTGGGGACTAT. The chain recombines TRBV5 with TRBJ2-7, with D tentatively TRBD2 (6 bases). The read ends 4 residues early relative to the CDR3; the germline J gene fills the gap. V lost 0 bases, J lost 3 bases, and 9 bases lay in between. Looked up from germline, CDR1 is LGHNA and CDR2 is YNLKQL (reference sequence). The length of the CDR3 is 14 residues.

This clone occurred a few times. Gene names are mouse gene names. The read comes to an end 4 residues before the CDR3 does, leaving the germline J gene to fill in the end. The chain is built from TRBV19 and TRBJ2-7; 9 bases agree with TRBD2. The CDR3 length is 15 residues. V dropped 4 bases and J dropped 0; count of bases not matched to a gene: 5. Germline CDR1 reads FNHDT; CDR2 reads SITEND (reference sequence). The sequenced CDR3 bases are TGTGCCAGCAGTCCGGGACTGGGAAGCTCCTAT. It encodes CASSPGLGSSY. The full CDR3 reads CASSPGLGSSYEQYF.

This clone appeared a few times. Gene names are the mouse ones. The read ends 4 residues shy of where the CDR3 ends; the end is completed using the germline J gene. The chain recombines TRBV13-3 with TRBJ1-2; TRBD1 matches 7 bases. Germline CDR1 NNHDY, CDR2 SYVADS. The CDR3 runs 12 residues. The junction had 3 bases not matched to a gene; V was cut back by 6 bases and J by 4 bases. The covered CDR3 bases are TGTGCCAGCAAGGCAGGGGGCTCC. It codes for CASKAGGS. The whole CDR3 is CASKAGGSDYTF.